This paragraph reports one TCR beta chain. The data are from a study of shared clonotypes between healthy human individuals. Profiled with immunoSEQ multiplex PCR; TCRdb holds only in-frame clones, not every one. The sample yields about 640,000 clones, 72% seen once. Germline V CDR1 and CDR2: SGHRS, YFSETQ. This CDR3 has 13 amino acids. Trimming took 0 bases from V and 7 from J, leaving 10 bases between them. The chain links TRBV5-1 to TRBJ1-2; D is perhaps TRBD1 (6 bases). Material: memory CD4+ T cells sorted from blood. Described subset: CD45RA-negative fraction. This receptor was obtained from a woman aged 25 to 39 in good health. The CDR3 bases are TGCGCCAGCAGCTTGGTGGGACACAGTGGCTACACCTTC. Amino acid sequence: CASSLVGHSGYTF.